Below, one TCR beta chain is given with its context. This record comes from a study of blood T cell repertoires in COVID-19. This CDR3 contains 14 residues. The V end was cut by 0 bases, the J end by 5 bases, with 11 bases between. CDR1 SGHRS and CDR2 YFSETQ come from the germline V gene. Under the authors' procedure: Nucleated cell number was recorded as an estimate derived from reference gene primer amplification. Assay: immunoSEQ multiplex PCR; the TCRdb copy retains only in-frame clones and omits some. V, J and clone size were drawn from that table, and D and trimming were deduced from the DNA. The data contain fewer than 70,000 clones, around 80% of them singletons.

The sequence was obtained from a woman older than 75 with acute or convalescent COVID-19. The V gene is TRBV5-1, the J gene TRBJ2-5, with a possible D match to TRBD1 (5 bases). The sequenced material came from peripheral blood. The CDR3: CASSLERGRETQYF. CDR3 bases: TGCGCCAGCAGCTTGGAAAGGGGCCGTGAGACCCAGTACTTC.